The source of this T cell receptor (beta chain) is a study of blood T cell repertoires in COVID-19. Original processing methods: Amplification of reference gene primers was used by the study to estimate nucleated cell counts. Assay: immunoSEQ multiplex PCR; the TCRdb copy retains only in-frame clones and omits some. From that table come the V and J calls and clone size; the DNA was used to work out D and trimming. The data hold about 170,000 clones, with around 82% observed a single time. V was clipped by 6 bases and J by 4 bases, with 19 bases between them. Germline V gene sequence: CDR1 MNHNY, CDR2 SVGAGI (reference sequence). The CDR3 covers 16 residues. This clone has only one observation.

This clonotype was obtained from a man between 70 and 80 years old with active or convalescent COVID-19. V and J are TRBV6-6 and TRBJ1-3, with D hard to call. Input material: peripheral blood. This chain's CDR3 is CASSKTGSEGGNTIYF. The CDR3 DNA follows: TGTGCCAGCAGCAAAACGGGCTCCGAGGGCGGAAACACCATATATTTT.